This entry lists 26 T cell receptor beta chains sequenced from one sample in a study of T cell repertoires in cytomegalovirus infection. The antigens of these receptors remain unknown. TCRdb reanalysed the reads using MiXCR and keeps one entry per CDR3 protein. In the table there are some 920,000 distinct CDR3 sequences, 31% of which are singletons. The sequenced sample was cultured CD8+ T cells from PBMCs, obtained from culture after CMV antigen stimulation. All receptors come from a human donor in good health (CMV status not recorded). Some clones in this sample may be carry-over from other donors' samples.

The sample holds a few counts of this clonotype. The V and J genes are TRBV19 and TRBJ2-1; D is possibly TRBD2 (6 bases). V was cut by 2 bases and J by 8 bases, with 10 bases left in between. Per germline, CDR1 LNHDA and CDR2 SQIVND (reference sequence). This CDR3 region has 13 residues. CDR3 loop: CASSIFPGDEQFF. CDR3 bases: TGTGCCAGTAGTATATTCCCGGGGGATGAGCAGTTCTTC.

V usage is TRBV2 and J usage is TRBJ1-1; unclear D gene. The CDR3 runs to 9 residues. Germline CDR1 and CDR2: SNHLY and FYNNEI. Deletions cut 7 bases from V and 10 bases from J, with 7 bases between. The CDR3 is CASTLGAFF. In DNA, the CDR3 is TGTGCCAGCACACTCGGAGCTTTCTTT.

This clonotype was recorded a few times. The CDR3 protein is CASSSTLDPDTQYF. The CDR3 DNA follows: TGTGCCAGCAGTTCGACCTTAGACCCAGATACGCAGTATTTT. The rearrangement uses TRBV6-6 and TRBJ2-3; D is unclear. V shed 4 bases and J shed 4 bases, with 12 bases lying between them. This CDR3 has 14 residues. In germline, CDR1 is MNHNY, CDR2 SVGAGI (reference sequence).

V is TRBV6-1 and J is TRBJ1-1; possibly TRBD1 for D (6 bases). From germline, CDR1 is MNHNS and CDR2 SASEGT. V lost 2 bases, J lost 11 bases, and 9 bases lay in between. The CDR3 has 11 amino acids. In nucleotides, the CDR3 is TGTGCCAGCAGTGAACGGCAGGGGGCTTTCTTT. Protein: CASSERQGAFF.

The chain couples TRBV20-1 to TRBJ2-1; D not certain. This CDR3 contains 13 residues. Per germline, CDR1 DFQATT and CDR2 SNEGSKA (reference sequence). Trimming stripped 1 base from V and 0 bases from J, with 4 bases between. This CDR3 reads CSARGRSYNEQFF. In DNA form, the CDR3 reads TGCAGTGCTAGAGGCCGCTCCTACAATGAGCAGTTCTTC.

CDR3: CAISEEVKAYNEQFF. CDR3 bases: TGTGCCATCAGTGAAGAAGTCAAGGCCTACAATGAGCAGTTCTTC. This rearrangement joins TRBV10-3 to TRBJ2-1; no clear D. The CDR3 length is 15 residues. Trimming left V 3 bases short and J 2 bases short, with 11 bases between. Germline V gives CDR1 ENHRY, CDR2 SYGVKD.

This clonotype was counted ten times or more. The chain uses TRBV11-2 and TRBJ1-3; 7 bases are shared with TRBD1. The CDR3 sequence is 17 residues long. The junction had 10 bases not matched to a gene; V was cut back by 5 bases and J by 0 bases. Per germline, CDR1 SGHAT and CDR2 FQNNGV. As DNA, the CDR3 is TGTGCCAGCAGCACGTTCGGACAGGCAATCTCTGGAAACACCATATATTTT. It is translated as CASSTFGQAISGNTIYF.

This chain links TRBV27 with TRBJ2-7; D call uncertain. The V end was cut by 5 bases, the J end by 2 bases, with 10 bases between. This CDR3 spans 13 amino acids. The V gene's germline CDR1 is MNHEY and CDR2 SMNVEV (reference sequence). The CDR3 sequence: CASSETVAYEQYF. In nucleotides, the CDR3 is TGTGCCAGCAGTGAGACGGTGGCCTACGAGCAGTACTTC.

This clonotype was counted a single time. The chain uses TRBV7-9 and TRBJ2-1, with D possibly being TRBD2 (7 bases). Germline CDR1 reads SEHNR; CDR2 reads FQNEAQ (reference sequence). V lost 0 bases, J lost 2 bases, and 14 bases lay in between. The CDR3 contains 17 residues. The CDR3 loop reads CASSLALGGAPYNEQFF. The DNA of the CDR3 is TGTGCCAGCAGCTTAGCGTTAGGGGGGGCTCCCTACAATGAGCAGTTCTTC. The full variable domain, completed using reference TRBV7-9 and TRBJ2-1, is DTGVSQNPRHKITKRGQNVTFRCDPISEHNRLYWYRQTLGQGPEFLTYFQNEAQLEKSRLLSDRFSAERPKGSFSTLEIQRTEQGDSAMYLCASSLALGGAPYNEQFFGPGTRLTVL.

Only a few counts were recorded for this clonotype. The gene calls are TRBV27 and TRBJ2-1; D is possibly TRBD1 (6 bases). Per the germline V gene, CDR1 is MNHEY and CDR2 is SMNVEV (reference sequence). V dropped 3 bases and J dropped 7 bases, with 10 bases sitting between them. The CDR3 consists of 13 residues. CDR3 residues: CASSLVGANEQFF. CDR3 sequence (DNA): TGTGCCAGCAGTTTGGTGGGGGCGAATGAGCAGTTCTTC.

This clonotype was seen a handful of times. The chain recombines TRBV12-3 or TRBV12-4 with TRBJ1-1; the D gene is possibly TRBD1 (6 bases). The CDR3 totals 15 residues. V was trimmed by 4 bases and J by 4 bases, leaving 16 bases between them. The CDR3 loop reads CASSSGVAEVTEAFF. CDR3 nucleotide sequence: TGTGCCAGCAGTTCAGGGGTGGCCGAAGTCACTGAAGCTTTCTTT.

A note on this clonotype: The junction differs from germline at one of its ends, possibly a read error. The chain is built from TRBV6-1 and TRBJ2-3; D unresolved. The CDR3 spans 11 residues. Germline loops: CDR1 MNHNS, CDR2 SASEGT. In nucleotides, the CDR3 is TGTGCCATCAGTTCTATGGAAAGGGAGTATTTT. Protein product: CAISSMEREYF.

The J gene is TRBJ1-5, the V gene TRBV27; the match to TRBD1 covers 7 bases. The CDR3 covers 14 residues. From germline, CDR1 is MNHEY and CDR2 SMNVEV (reference sequence). Germline trimming cut 5 bases from V and 6 bases from J; bases unmatched to any gene: 7. Here the CDR3 reads CASSGRGRGQPQHF. The CDR3 coding sequence is TGTGCCAGCAGTGGAAGGGGGCGAGGTCAGCCCCAGCATTTT.

This clonotype was counted a few times. The rearrangement links TRBV4-1 to TRBJ2-7; 10 bases are a match to TRBD1. With 0 bases clipped from V and 5 bases from J, the junction kept 4 bases outside the gene matches. CDR3 length equals 15 residues. Germline CDR1 MGHRA, CDR2 YSYEKL. This CDR3 reads CASSQDGQGGNEQYF. The CDR3 DNA follows: TGCGCCAGCAGCCAAGATGGACAGGGGGGGAACGAGCAGTACTTC.

The chain couples TRBV27 to TRBJ1-6; D is unclear. The germline gives CDR1 MNHEY, CDR2 SMNVEV (reference sequence). The CDR3 has 12 residues. Trimming took 4 bases from V and 9 from J, leaving 7 bases between them. The CDR3 is CASSYRSSPLHF. The CDR3 coding sequence is TGTGCCAGCAGTTACCGTAGTTCACCCCTCCACTTT.

The rearrangement links TRBV28 to TRBJ2-2; D perhaps matches TRBD1 (6 bases). The CDR3 runs to 13 residues. V shed 6 bases and J shed 6 bases, with 11 bases lying between them. Germline lookup yields CDR1 MDHEN and CDR2 SYDVKM. The CDR3 loop reads CASSFSGAGELFF. CDR3 in DNA: TGTGCCAGCAGCTTTTCAGGGGCCGGGGAGCTGTTTTTT. Supplemented by reference TRBV28 and TRBJ2-2, the full variable domain reads DVKVTQSSRYLVKRTGEKVFLECVQDMDHENMFWYRQDPGLGLRLIYFSYDVKMKEKGDIPEGYSVSREKKERFSLILESASTNQTSMYLCASSFSGAGELFFGEGSRLTVL.

This clonotype was seen only a few times. CDR3 sequence (DNA): TGTGCCAGCAGGGGAGACGGTTACGAGCAGTACTTC. Its protein is CASRGDGYEQYF. The chain carries TRBV12-3 or TRBV12-4 and TRBJ2-7; the D gene is possibly TRBD2 (5 bases). This CDR3 contains 12 residues. Trimming removed 6 bases at V and 4 bases at J, with 10 bases between.

The genes are TRBV20-1 and TRBJ2-1; either TRBD1 or TRBD2 may supply D (5 bases each). The ends were cut back, 0 bases at V and 8 bases at J, with 14 bases in the middle. CDR1 and CDR2 (germline): DFQATT, SNEGSKA (reference sequence). There are 14 residues in the CDR3. The CDR3 region has the DNA TGCAGTGCTAGAGATGGGGGAACGGGGCATGAGCAGTTCTTC. Translation: CSARDGGTGHEQFF.

The chain couples TRBV5-4 to TRBJ1-2; the D gene is possibly TRBD1 (6 bases). The length of the CDR3 is 15 residues. V was clipped by 2 bases and J by 4 bases, with 15 bases between them. From germline, CDR1 is SGHNT and CDR2 YYREEE (reference sequence). Here the CDR3 reads CASSLAGDLLYGYTF. Written as DNA, the CDR3 is TGTGCCAGCAGCTTAGCAGGGGACCTCCTCTATGGCTACACCTTC.

J is TRBJ1-2 and V is TRBV5-4; D is possibly TRBD1 (5 bases). Germline-derived CDR1 and CDR2 are SGHNT and YYREEE (reference sequence). The length of the CDR3 is 13 residues. V shed 3 bases and J shed 8 bases, with 14 bases lying between them. CDR3 amino acids: CASSSGHPAGYTF. CDR3 DNA: TGTGCCAGCAGCTCCGGACACCCGGCGGGCTACACCTTC.

This chain joins TRBV27 and TRBJ2-6; D uncertain. Trimming pared 6 bases from V and 0 bases from J, leaving 9 bases between. This CDR3 comprises 15 residues. Germline CDR1 is MNHEY and CDR2 is SMNVEV (reference sequence). The CDR3 region has the DNA TGTGCCAGCAGGCCACCCGGCTCTGGGGCCAACGTCCTGACTTTC. Its translation: CASRPPGSGANVLTF.

This clonotype was detected a few times. V usage is TRBV27 and J usage is TRBJ2-7; 7 nucleotides line up with TRBD1. V gave up 6 bases and J gave up 5 bases; unmatched junction bases: 10. Germline CDR1 is MNHEY and CDR2 is SMNVEV (reference sequence). This CDR3 has 14 amino acids. CDR3 amino acids: CASRPGQPGNEQYF. In DNA form, the CDR3 reads TGTGCCAGCAGGCCGGGACAGCCCGGGAACGAGCAGTACTTC.

The rearrangement uses TRBV19 and TRBJ2-1; TRBD2 matches 8 bases. CDR3 length: 14 residues. Trimming cost V 1 base and J 5 bases; bases outside gene matches: 1. Germline CDR1 LNHDA, CDR2 SQIVND (reference sequence). In DNA form, the CDR3 reads TGTGCCAGTAGTATAGCGGGGGGGCACAATGAGCAGTTCTTC. This translates into CASSIAGGHNEQFF.

This clonotype was found many times. The rearrangement links TRBV12-3 or TRBV12-4 to TRBJ2-3; D unresolved. Between the trimmed V and J ends, which lost 11 bases and 2 bases, there was a span of 8 bases. The CDR3 covers 11 residues. As DNA, the CDR3 is TGTGCCTGCTACCACACAGATACGCAGTATTTT. Protein sequence: CACYHTDTQYF.

A remark on this clonotype: A single base separates this from a much larger clone, so it may be a read error. V gene TRBV5-1 combines with J gene TRBJ1-2, with TRBD1 identical over 8 bases. The CDR3 sequence is 16 residues long. CDR1 and CDR2 from the germline V gene are SGHRS and YFSETQ. CDR3 DNA sequence: TGCACCAGCAGCGGGTCGGACAGGGCCCAGACCTATGGCTACACCTTC. Its protein product is CTSSGSDRAQTYGYTF.

The V gene is TRBV10-2, the J gene TRBJ1-3; D gene ambiguous. CDR3 size: 16 residues. The V gene lost 0 bases and the J gene lost 0 bases, with 9 bases spanning the gap. Germline CDR1 and CDR2: WSHSY and SAAADI. This chain's CDR3 is CASSESPPLSGNTIYF. The CDR3 region has the DNA TGCGCCAGCAGTGAGTCTCCGCCCCTCTCTGGAAACACCATATATTTT.